The T cell receptor (beta chain) described here comes from a study of T cell repertoires in cytomegalovirus infection. Study details: Based on public TCR beta signatures, there were indications of CMV infection and of a matching HLA type. Study findings and constraints: The ex vivo response showed dominance by HLA-C-restricted CMV-specific TCR beta clonotypes. Carriage of CMV together with the relevant HLA was identifiable through cumulative public TCR beta family frequency.

Per the germline V gene, CDR1 is SGHTA and CDR2 is FQGNSA. The CDR3 spans 15 residues. V lost 5 bases, J lost 1 base, and 6 bases stayed unmatched. TCRdb itself ran the reads through MiXCR, one entry per CDR3 protein. The sample carries a few hundred thousand distinct CDR3 sequences, roughly 9.5% recorded once. Of note for this clonotype: Its antigen is undetermined.

The sequence was collected from a human donor in good health (CMV status not recorded). Some clones in this sample may be carry-over from other donors' samples. The chain combines TRBV7-2 with TRBJ2-5; 8 bases are a match to TRBD1. The material sequenced was PBMCs. CDR3 in amino acids: CASSLITGGQETQYF. DNA for the CDR3: TGTGCCAGCAGCCTTATAACAGGGGGCCAAGAGACCCAGTACTTC.